The T cell receptor beta chain described here comes from a study of T cell repertoires in cytomegalovirus infection (dated by TCRdb to between 2019 and 2020). About the investigation overall: Because public TCR beta signatures pointed to carriage of CMV infection together with the matching HLA type, the HLA type of each donor mattered for the analysis. Overall study outcomes, separate from this receptor: Cumulative frequency of public TCR beta family members discriminated carriers of CMV infection plus the relevant HLA type in this cohort and an independent roughly 350-donor cohort. The ex vivo response was dominated by HLA-C-restricted CMV-specific TCR beta clonotypes, which also provided the single most frequent clonotype in two of eight donors.

Details on this clonotype: The antigen this receptor binds is unknown. The record has no base qualities; no much larger clone is one base away.

From the cysteine up to the phenylalanine, the CDR3 has a length of 12 residues. Just the 36-base CDR3 DNA is kept, in frame starting at base 1. Relative to germline, V is 11 bases shorter and J is 3 bases shorter, with 13 bases between their ends. From the germline V gene, CDR1 is MDHEN and CDR2 is SYDVKM. Sequencing was performed on an Illumina HiSeq 1500. TCRdb reran the public reads through fastp at Q25 and MiXCR, keeping productive beta chains. Each CDR3 protein gets just one entry, which takes the most common genes and DNA from the rows behind it. Here the sample has approximately 500,000 distinct CDR3 sequences; approximately 15% occur a single time. The top ten hold more than 20% of the sample.

The rearranged chain carries TRBV28 and TRBJ1-2; the D segment cannot be called with confidence. The sequence came from a human donor in good health (CMV status not recorded). Some clones in this sample may be carry-over from other donors' samples. Specimen: CD8+ T cells from PBMCs. Here is the DNA: TGTGCCTGCTCGGAGGCGTACTATGGCTACACCTTC. Its coded protein is CACSEAYYGYTF.